The clone carrying this TCR beta chain has at least ten counts. Each CDR3 protein gets one entry after TCRdb re-called the RACE reads with MiXCR. This repertoire shows tens of thousands of distinct CDR3 sequences, approximately 12% found once; its top ten account for more than 1.5%. This sample is drawn from a study of human T cells and chemical hapten exposure. As to time point: pre-sensitization, week 0. The treatment is: therapeutic diphenylcyclopropenone sensitization with weekly scalp DPC. Extraction yielded total RNA from whole blood (unfractionated). Blood draws preceded each patch test application. The CDR3 is 16 amino acids. V gave up 2 bases and J gave up 0 bases, with 12 bases separating them. The V gene's germline CDR1 is KGHSH and CDR2 LQKENI.

The V gene is TRBV18, the J gene TRBJ2-3, with a possible D match to TRBD2 (6 bases). This specimen consisted of whole blood, obtained in connection with sensitization to the hapten diphenylcyclopropenone (DPC). This TCR derives from a woman aged 40 to 55 with alopecia areata. Some clones in this sample may be carry-over from other donors' samples. The CDR3 coding sequence is TGTGCCAGCTCACCAAAACTAGCCACTAGCACAGATACGCAGTATTTT. The encoded protein is CASSPKLATSTDTQYF.